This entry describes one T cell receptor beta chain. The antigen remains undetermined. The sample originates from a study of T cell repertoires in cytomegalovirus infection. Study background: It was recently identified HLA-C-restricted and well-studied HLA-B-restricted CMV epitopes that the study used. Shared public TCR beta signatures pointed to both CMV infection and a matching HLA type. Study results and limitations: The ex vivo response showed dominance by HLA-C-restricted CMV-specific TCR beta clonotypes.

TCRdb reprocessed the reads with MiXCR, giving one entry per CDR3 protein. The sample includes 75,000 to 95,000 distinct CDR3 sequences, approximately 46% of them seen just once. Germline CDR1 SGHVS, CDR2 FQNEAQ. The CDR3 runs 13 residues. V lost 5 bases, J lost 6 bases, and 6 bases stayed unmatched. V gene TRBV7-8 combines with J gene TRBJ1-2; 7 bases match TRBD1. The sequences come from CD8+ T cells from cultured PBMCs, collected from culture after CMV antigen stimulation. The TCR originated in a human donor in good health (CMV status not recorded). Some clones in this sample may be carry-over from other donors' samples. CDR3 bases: TGTGCCAGCAGCCCAACAGGGGAAGATGGCTACACCTTC. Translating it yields CASSPTGEDGYTF.